These 17 T cell receptor beta chains originate from one sample sequenced in a study of T cells in Graves' hyperthyroidism and ophthalmopathy. RNA transcripts were the template for amplifying TCR beta CDR3 regions. TCR CDR3 regions were first amplified by RT-PCR with HTBI primers. TCRdb fed the multiplex PCR reads into MiXCR, producing one record per CDR3 protein. Of 500,000 to 750,000 distinct CDR3 sequences in the sample, around 14% are singletons; the top ten hold roughly 7%. The sample was blood. All receptors come from a woman under 30 with Graves' ophthalmopathy.

This clonotype was counted at least ten times. V is TRBV2 and J is TRBJ2-6, with 7 nucleotides matching TRBD1. The V and J ends lost 3 bases and 3 bases, in that order; junction bases with no gene match: 2. The CDR3 is made up of 15 amino acids. The V gene's germline CDR1 is SNHLY and CDR2 FYNNEI. DNA for the CDR3: TGTGCCAGCAGTGATAGGACAGGTGGGGCCAACGTCCTGACTTTC. Residues: CASSDRTGGANVLTF.

There are a few counts of this clonotype. V usage is TRBV4-2 and J usage is TRBJ1-3; D perhaps matches TRBD1 (6 bases). Germline CDR1 is LGHNA and CDR2 is YNFKEQ. The CDR3 has 16 residues. The V and J ends lost 0 bases and 4 bases respectively, with 13 bases between them. The DNA of the CDR3 is TGTGCCAGCAGCCAAGATCGCGGTCAGGGGGGAAACACCATATATTTT. Translation: CASSQDRGQGGNTIYF.

This clonotype occurred a few times. Possible read error: a much larger clone is one base away. V is TRBV5-6 and J is TRBJ2-5; TRBD1 agrees at 8 bases. From germline, CDR1 is SGHDT and CDR2 YYEEEE. J was trimmed by 1 base and V by 4 bases; bases with no gene match: 3. The CDR3 spans 14 residues. The DNA of the CDR3 is TGTGCCAGCAGCGTAACAGGGGGCCAAGAGACCCAGTACTTC. This translates into CASSVTGGQETQYF.

This clonotype appeared many times. This rearrangement joins TRBV20-1 to TRBJ2-1; 8 bases match TRBD2. The germline V gene has CDR1 DFQATT and CDR2 SNEGSKA (reference sequence). The CDR3 runs 16 residues. The V and J ends lost 2 bases and 9 bases, in that order; junction bases with no gene match: 15. The CDR3 nucleotides read TGCAGTGCTAGACGAACTCGGGTAGCGGGAAGGTTTGAGCAGTTCTTC. Translated: CSARRTRVAGRFEQFF.

This sequence joins TRBV4-3 and TRBJ2-1; D may be TRBD2 (6 bases). Germline V lookup: CDR1 LGHNA, CDR2 YSLEER. The CDR3 spans 15 residues. The ends were cut back, 5 bases at V and 2 bases at J, with 13 bases in the middle. The CDR3 nucleotides are TGCGCCAGCAGCTCCCGGGGACTGCCCTACAATGAGCAGTTCTTC. Residues: CASSSRGLPYNEQFF.

The rearrangement links TRBV5-1 to TRBJ2-6; D might be TRBD2 (5 bases). In germline, CDR1 is SGHRS, CDR2 YFSETQ. V was shortened by 4 bases and J by 2 bases, with 13 bases between the two germline ends. The CDR3 extends over 16 amino acids. The CDR3 protein is CASSPSTRTGANVLTF. The DNA for the CDR3 is TGCGCCAGCAGCCCATCTACTAGGACTGGGGCCAACGTCCTGACTTTC. The full variable domain, with the rest looked up from reference TRBV5-1 and TRBJ2-6, is KAGVTQTPRYLIKTRGQQVTLSCSPISGHRSVSWYQQTPGQGLQFLFEYFSETQRNKGNFPGRFSGRQFSNSRSEMNVSTLELGDSALYLCASSPSTRTGANVLTFGAGSRLTVL.

This clonotype was observed a few times. A much larger clone is a single base away; this may be a read error. The CDR3 carries no conserved terminal phenylalanine or tryptophan, so it likely arises from a read error. The CDR3 DNA reads as TGTGCCAGCAGCCCCAGACTAGCGGGAGGTTACAATGAGCAGTTCTCC. This codes for CASSPRLAGGYNEQFS. V gene TRBV7-2 combines with J gene TRBJ2-1, with 13 bases fitting TRBD2. The J segment lost 4 bases and the V segment lost 5 bases, leaving 5 bases of the junction unmatched. Germline V gene data show CDR1 as SGHTA and CDR2 as FQGNSA. This CDR3 is built from 16 residues.

V and J are TRBV19 and TRBJ2-3; D may be TRBD2 (5 bases). V dropped 3 bases and J dropped 3 bases, with 10 bases sitting between them. The CDR3 runs to 14 residues. Germline CDR1 LNHDA, CDR2 SQIVND (reference sequence). The CDR3 reads CASSMVGGTDTQYF. The CDR3 DNA reads as TGTGCCAGTAGTATGGTCGGAGGAACAGATACGCAGTATTTT.

This clonotype was recorded many times. The genes are TRBV6-2 or TRBV6-3 and TRBJ2-1; D tentatively reads TRBD1 or TRBD2 (5 bases each). There are 12 residues in the CDR3. CDR1 MNHEY and CDR2 SVGEGT come from the germline V gene. Deletions cut 8 bases from V and 4 bases from J, with 9 bases between. For the CDR3, the DNA is TGTGCCAGCGGGACCACATACAATGAGCAGTTCTTC. Translating it yields CASGTTYNEQFF.

This rearrangement joins TRBV28 to TRBJ2-3; 7 bases map to TRBD1. Germline CDR1 and CDR2: MDHEN and SYDVKM. This CDR3 has 11 amino acids. Unmatched junction bases numbered 1, after V lost 9 bases and J lost 4 bases. Written as DNA, the CDR3 is TGTGCCAGAGGGGGCGCAGATACGCAGTATTTT. Amino acids: CARGGADTQYF.

Many counts were recorded for this clonotype. The rearrangement joins TRBV12-3 or TRBV12-4 to TRBJ2-1; weak D call: TRBD1 (6 bases). This CDR3 region has 15 residues. Deletions cut 5 bases from V and 0 bases from J, with 11 bases between. Here the CDR3 reads CASSDQGSSYNEQFF. The CDR3 DNA follows: TGTGCCAGCAGTGATCAGGGGAGCTCCTACAATGAGCAGTTCTTC.

This clonotype has just a few counts. The V call is TRBV6-1, the J call TRBJ2-2, with TRBD2 identical over 9 bases. The CDR3 loop spans 17 amino acids. V shed 7 bases, J shed 5 bases, and the junction held 14 bases outside the gene matches. Per germline, CDR1 MNHNS and CDR2 SASEGT. CDR3 sequence (DNA): TGTGCCAGCACCCAAGGCCTTCTAGCGGGAAGTACCGGGGAGCTGTTTTTT. Protein: CASTQGLLAGSTGELFF.

With regard to this clonotype: This may come from a read error, since a much larger clone is one base off. The chain links TRBV2 to TRBJ2-1; D is tentatively TRBD1 or TRBD2 (5 bases each). There are 15 residues in the CDR3. Trimming removed 8 bases at V and 2 bases at J, with 16 bases between. Germline CDR1 is SNHLY and CDR2 is FYNNEI. CDR3 loop: CASYTRDPTYNEQFF. Here the CDR3 DNA reads TGTGCCAGCTACACCAGGGACCCTACCTACAATGAGCAGTTCTTC.

A few counts support this clonotype. The CDR3 spells CASSQGEGGLETQYF. The CDR3 coding sequence is TGCGCCAGCAGCCAAGGGGAGGGTGGTTTAGAGACCCAGTACTTC. This chain joins TRBV4-3 and TRBJ2-5; 7 bases line up with TRBD2. The CDR3 runs to 15 residues. Germline lookup yields CDR1 LGHNA and CDR2 YSLEER. Losses at the gene ends were 1 base for V and 4 bases for J; bases not matched to a gene: 6.

This clonotype was counted many times. CDR3 bases: TGTGCCAGCAGCGTAGGGGGGTTAGGCAATCAGCCCCAGCATTTT. This gives the protein CASSVGGLGNQPQHF. The chain recombines TRBV9 with TRBJ1-5, with TRBD1 as a possible D gene (5 bases). V was shortened by 0 bases and J by 2 bases, with 9 bases between the two germline ends. The CDR3 loop spans 15 amino acids. Germline CDR1 SGDLS, CDR2 YYNGEE.

This clonotype was detected many times. The gene calls are TRBV27 and TRBJ1-5; TRBD1 matches 7 bases. The germline gives CDR1 MNHEY, CDR2 SMNVEV (reference sequence). CDR3 length: 15 residues. J was trimmed by 3 bases and V by 2 bases; bases with no gene match: 4. CDR3 loop: CASSLMGTANQPQHF. CDR3 sequence (DNA): TGTGCCAGCAGTTTAATGGGGACAGCCAATCAGCCCCAGCATTTT.

This clonotype has at least ten counts. The genes are TRBV12-3 or TRBV12-4 and TRBJ2-1, with a possible D match to TRBD1 (5 bases). This CDR3 region has 13 residues. Trimming left V 7 bases short and J 7 bases short, with 14 bases between. CDR3 loop: CASTRQDSNEQFF. The CDR3 DNA reads TGTGCCAGCACCCGTCAAGACAGTAATGAGCAGTTCTTC.